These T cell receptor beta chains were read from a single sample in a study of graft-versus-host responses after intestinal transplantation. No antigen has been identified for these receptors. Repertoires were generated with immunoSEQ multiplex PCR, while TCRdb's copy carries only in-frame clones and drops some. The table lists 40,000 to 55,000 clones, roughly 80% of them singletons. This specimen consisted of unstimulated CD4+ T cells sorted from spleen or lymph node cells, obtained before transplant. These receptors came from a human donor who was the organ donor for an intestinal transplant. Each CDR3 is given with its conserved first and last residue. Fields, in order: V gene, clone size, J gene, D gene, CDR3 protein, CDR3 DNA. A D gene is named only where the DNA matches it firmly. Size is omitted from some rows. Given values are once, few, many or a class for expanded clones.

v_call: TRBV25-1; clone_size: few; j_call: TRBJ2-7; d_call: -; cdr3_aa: CASSRAGSYEQYF; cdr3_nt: TGTGCCAGTAGCCGGGCGGGGTCCTACGAGCAGTACTTC
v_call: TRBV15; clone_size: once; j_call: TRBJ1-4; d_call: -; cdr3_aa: CATSRDGLGREKLFF; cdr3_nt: TGTGCCACCAGCAGAGACGGATTGGGTAGGGAAAAACTGTTTTTT
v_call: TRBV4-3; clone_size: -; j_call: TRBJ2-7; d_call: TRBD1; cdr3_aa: CASSLVGTGGYSEQYF; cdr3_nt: TGCGCCAGCAGCCTTGTGGGGACAGGGGGCTACTCCGAGCAGTACTTC
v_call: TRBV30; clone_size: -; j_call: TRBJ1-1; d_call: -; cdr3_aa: CAWRRVVNTEAFF; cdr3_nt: TGTGCCTGGAGAAGGGTGGTGAACACTGAAGCTTTCTTT
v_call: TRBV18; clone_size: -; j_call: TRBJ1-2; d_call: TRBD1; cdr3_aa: CASSRTGGDGYTF; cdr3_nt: TGTGCCAGCTCCCGTACAGGGGGCGACGGCTACACCTTC
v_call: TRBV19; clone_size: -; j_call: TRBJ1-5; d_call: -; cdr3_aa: CASGLLGNQPQHF; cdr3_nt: TGTGCCAGTGGCCTATTGGGCAATCAGCCCCAGCATTTT
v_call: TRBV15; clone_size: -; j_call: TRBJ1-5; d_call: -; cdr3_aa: CATSRGGGGNQPQHF; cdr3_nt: TGTGCCACCAGCAGAGGAGGGGGAGGCAATCAGCCCCAGCATTTT
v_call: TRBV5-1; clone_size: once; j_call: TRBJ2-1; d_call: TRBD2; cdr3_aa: CASSLPSGSYNEQFF; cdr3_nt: TGCGCCAGCAGCTTGCCTAGCGGGTCCTACAATGAGCAGTTCTTC
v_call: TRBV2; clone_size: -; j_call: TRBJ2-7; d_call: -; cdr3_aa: CASSTNYGRYF; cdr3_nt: TGTGCCAGCAGCACTAACTACGGACGGTACTTC
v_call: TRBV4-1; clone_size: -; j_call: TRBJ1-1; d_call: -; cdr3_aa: CASSRSRWDTEAFF; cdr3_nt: TGCGCCAGCAGCAGAAGTAGGTGGGACACTGAAGCTTTCTTT
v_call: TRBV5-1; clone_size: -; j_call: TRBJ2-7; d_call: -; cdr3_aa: CASSLGPEIYEQYF; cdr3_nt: TGCGCCAGCAGCTTGGGGCCAGAGATCTACGAGCAGTACTTC
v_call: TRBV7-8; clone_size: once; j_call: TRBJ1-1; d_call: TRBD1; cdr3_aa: CASSLVGGQGNTEAFF; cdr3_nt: TGTGCCAGCAGCTTAGTAGGGGGACAGGGAAACACTGAAGCTTTCTTT
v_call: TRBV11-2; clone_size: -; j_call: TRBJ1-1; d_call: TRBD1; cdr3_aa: CASSLGQGTEAFF; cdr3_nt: TGTGCCAGCAGCTTAGGACAGGGCACTGAAGCTTTCTTT
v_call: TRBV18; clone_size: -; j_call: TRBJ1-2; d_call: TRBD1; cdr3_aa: CASSPGQGAVSYGYTF; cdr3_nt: TGTGCCAGCTCGCCGGGACAGGGGGCGGTGAGCTATGGCTACACCTTC
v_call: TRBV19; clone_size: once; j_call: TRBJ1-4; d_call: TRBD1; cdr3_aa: CASTTPGTGGFNEKLFF; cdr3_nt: TGTGCCAGTACAACCCCCGGGACAGGGGGTTTTAATGAAAAACTGTTTTTT
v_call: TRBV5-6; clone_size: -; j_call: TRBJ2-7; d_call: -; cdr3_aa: CASSASYEQYF; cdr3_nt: TGTGCCAGCAGCGCGTCCTACGAGCAGTACTTC
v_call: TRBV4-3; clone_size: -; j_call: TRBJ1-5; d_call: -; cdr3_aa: CASSQGQGNQPQHF; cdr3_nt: TGCGCCAGCAGCCAAGGACAGGGCAATCAGCCCCAGCATTTT
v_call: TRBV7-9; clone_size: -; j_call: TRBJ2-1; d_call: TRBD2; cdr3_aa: CASSLAVGGGAAGDEQFF; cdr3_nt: TGTGCCAGCAGCTTAGCAGTCGGCGGGGGGGCCGCCGGTGATGAGCAGTTCTTC
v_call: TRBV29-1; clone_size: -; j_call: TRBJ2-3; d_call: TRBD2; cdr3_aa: CSVVLAGGFTDTQYF; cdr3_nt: TGCAGCGTTGTGCTAGCGGGAGGGTTCACAGATACGCAGTATTTT
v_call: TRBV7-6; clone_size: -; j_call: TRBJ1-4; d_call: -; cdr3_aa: CASSAYRDREKLFF; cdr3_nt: TGTGCCAGCAGCGCCTACAGGGATCGGGAAAAACTGTTTTTT
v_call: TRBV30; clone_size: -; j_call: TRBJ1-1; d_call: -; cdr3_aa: CAWSVYGRLNTEAFF; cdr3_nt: TGTGCCTGGAGTGTCTATGGCAGATTGAACACTGAAGCTTTCTTT
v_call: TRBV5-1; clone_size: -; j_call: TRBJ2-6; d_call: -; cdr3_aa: CASSLASGANVLTF; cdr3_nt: TGCGCCAGCAGCTTGGCCTCTGGGGCCAACGTCCTGACTTTC
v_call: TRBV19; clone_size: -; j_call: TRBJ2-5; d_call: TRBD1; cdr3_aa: CASSKGQGETQYF; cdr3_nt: TGTGCCAGTAGTAAAGGACAGGGAGAGACCCAGTACTTC
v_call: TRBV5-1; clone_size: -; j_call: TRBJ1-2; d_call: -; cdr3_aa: CASTPGRDYGYTF; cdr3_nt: TGCGCCAGCACCCCTGGCAGGGACTATGGCTACACCTTC
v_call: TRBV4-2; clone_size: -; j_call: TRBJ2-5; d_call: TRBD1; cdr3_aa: CASSQARGQETQYF; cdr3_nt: TGTGCCAGCAGCCAAGCCAGGGGGCAAGAGACCCAGTACTTC
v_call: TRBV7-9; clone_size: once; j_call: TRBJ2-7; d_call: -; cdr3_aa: CASSPSSSRYYEQYF; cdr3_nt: TGTGCCAGCAGCCCTTCTTCCTCACGGTACTACGAGCAGTACTTC
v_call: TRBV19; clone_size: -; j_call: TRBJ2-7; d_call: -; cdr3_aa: CASSIGRDSRHEQYF; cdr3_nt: TGTGCCAGTAGTATAGGCCGGGACTCGCGACACGAGCAGTACTTC
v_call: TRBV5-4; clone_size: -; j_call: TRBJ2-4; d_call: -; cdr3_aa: CASSLWKGSNIQYF; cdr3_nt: TGTGCCAGCAGCTTGTGGAAGGGTTCGAACATTCAGTACTTC
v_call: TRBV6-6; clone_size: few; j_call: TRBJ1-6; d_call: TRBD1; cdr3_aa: CASSMGQINSPLHF; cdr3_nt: TGTGCCAGCAGTATGGGACAGATCAATTCACCCCTCCACTTT
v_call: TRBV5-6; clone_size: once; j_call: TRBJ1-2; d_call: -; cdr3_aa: CASSLITLIYGYTF; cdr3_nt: TGTGCCAGCAGCTTGATTACGTTAATCTATGGCTACACCTTC
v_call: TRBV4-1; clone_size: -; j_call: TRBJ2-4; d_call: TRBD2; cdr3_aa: CASSQASGKNIQYF; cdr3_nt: TGCGCCAGCAGCCAAGCTAGCGGCAAAAACATTCAGTACTTC
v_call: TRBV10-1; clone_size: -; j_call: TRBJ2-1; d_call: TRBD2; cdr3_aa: CASSVPRLAGVNEQFF; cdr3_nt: TGCGCCAGCAGTGTGCCTAGACTAGCGGGCGTCAATGAGCAGTTCTTC
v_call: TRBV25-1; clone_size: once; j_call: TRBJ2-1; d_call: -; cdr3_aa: CASSDYNEQFF; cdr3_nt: TGTGCCAGCAGTGATTACAATGAGCAGTTCTTC
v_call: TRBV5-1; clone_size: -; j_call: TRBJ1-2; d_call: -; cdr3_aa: CASSLWAGSEDGYTF; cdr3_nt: TGCGCCAGCAGCTTATGGGCAGGGTCGGAGGATGGCTACACCTTC
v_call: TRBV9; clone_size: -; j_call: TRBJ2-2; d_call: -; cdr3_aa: CASSANEGNTGELFF; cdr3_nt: TGTGCCAGCAGCGCCAACGAGGGGAACACCGGGGAGCTGTTTTTT
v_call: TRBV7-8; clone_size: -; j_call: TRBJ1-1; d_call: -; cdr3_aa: CASSLVEWGATGTEAFF; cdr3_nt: TGTGCCAGCAGCTTAGTGGAGTGGGGGGCCACGGGCACTGAAGCTTTCTTT
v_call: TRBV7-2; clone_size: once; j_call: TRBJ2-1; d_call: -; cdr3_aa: CASSLAGRVNEQFF; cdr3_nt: TGTGCCAGCAGCTTAGCCGGCAGGGTCAATGAGCAGTTCTTC
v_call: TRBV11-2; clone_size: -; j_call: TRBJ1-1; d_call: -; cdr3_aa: CASSRTGNEAFF; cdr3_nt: TGTGCCAGCAGCCGAACAGGTAATGAAGCTTTCTTT
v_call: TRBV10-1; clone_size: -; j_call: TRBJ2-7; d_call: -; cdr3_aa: CASSESSSLGEQYF; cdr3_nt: TGCGCCAGCAGTGAGTCGAGTAGTTTAGGTGAGCAGTACTTC
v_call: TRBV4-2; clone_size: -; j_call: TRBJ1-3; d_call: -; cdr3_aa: CASSQEGVSSGNTIYF; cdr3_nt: TGTGCCAGCAGCCAAGAAGGAGTCAGCTCTGGAAACACCATATATTTT
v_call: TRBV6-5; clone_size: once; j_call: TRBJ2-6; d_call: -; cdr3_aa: CASSYFPSSGANVLTF; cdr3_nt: TGTGCCAGCAGTTACTTCCCGAGCTCTGGGGCCAACGTCCTGACTTTC
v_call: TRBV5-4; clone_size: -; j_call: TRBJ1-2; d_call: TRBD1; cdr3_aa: CASSPRDSEGYTF; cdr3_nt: TGTGCCAGCAGCCCTAGGGACAGTGAGGGCTACACCTTC
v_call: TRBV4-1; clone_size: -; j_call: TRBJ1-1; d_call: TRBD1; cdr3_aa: CASSQVFPLGQLNTEAFF; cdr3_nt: TGCGCCAGCAGCCAAGTCTTCCCTCTGGGACAGCTGAACACTGAAGCTTTCTTT
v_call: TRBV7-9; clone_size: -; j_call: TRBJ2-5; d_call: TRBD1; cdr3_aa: CASSYDRAQETQYF; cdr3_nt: TGTGCCAGCAGCTACGACAGGGCTCAAGAGACCCAGTACTTC
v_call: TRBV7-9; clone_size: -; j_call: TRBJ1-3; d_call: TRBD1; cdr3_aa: CASSSRGQGNTIYF; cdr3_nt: TGTGCCAGCAGCTCGAGGGGACAGGGCAACACCATATATTTT
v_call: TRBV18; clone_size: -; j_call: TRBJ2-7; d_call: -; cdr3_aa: CASSPPGPGEQYF; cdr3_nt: TGTGCCAGCTCACCACCCGGGCCCGGCGAGCAGTACTTC
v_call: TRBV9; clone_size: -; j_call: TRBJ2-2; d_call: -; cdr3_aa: CASSPQTSPGELFF; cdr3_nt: TGCGCCAGCAGCCCCCAGACTAGTCCCGGGGAGCTGTTCTTT
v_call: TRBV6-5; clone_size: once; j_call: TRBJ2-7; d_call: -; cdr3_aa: CASSYSGSYEQYF; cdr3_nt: TGTGCCAGCAGTTACTCAGGGTCCTACGAGCAGTACTTC
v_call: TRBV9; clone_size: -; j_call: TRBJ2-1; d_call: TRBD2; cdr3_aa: CVQGSSGGRNEQFF; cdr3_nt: TGTGTCCAGGGGAGTAGCGGGGGGCGCAATGAGCAGTTCTTC
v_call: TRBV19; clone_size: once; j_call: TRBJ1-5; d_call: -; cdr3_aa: CASSIIRLISNQPQHF; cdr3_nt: TGTGCCAGTAGTATTATCAGATTAATTAGCAATCAGCCCCAGCATTTT
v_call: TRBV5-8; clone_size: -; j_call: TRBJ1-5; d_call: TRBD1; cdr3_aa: CASRKTGGLGQPQHF; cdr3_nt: TGTGCCAGCAGGAAGACAGGGGGCTTGGGTCAGCCCCAGCATTTT
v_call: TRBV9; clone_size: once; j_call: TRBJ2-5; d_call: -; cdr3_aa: CASSVEDYPYETQYF; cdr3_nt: TGTGCCAGCAGCGTAGAGGACTACCCCTACGAGACCCAGTACTTC
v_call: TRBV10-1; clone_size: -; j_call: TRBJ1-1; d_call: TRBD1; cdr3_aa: CASSRGTGVSNTEAFF; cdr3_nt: TGCGCCAGCAGTCGTGGGACAGGGGTTTCGAACACTGAAGCTTTCTTT